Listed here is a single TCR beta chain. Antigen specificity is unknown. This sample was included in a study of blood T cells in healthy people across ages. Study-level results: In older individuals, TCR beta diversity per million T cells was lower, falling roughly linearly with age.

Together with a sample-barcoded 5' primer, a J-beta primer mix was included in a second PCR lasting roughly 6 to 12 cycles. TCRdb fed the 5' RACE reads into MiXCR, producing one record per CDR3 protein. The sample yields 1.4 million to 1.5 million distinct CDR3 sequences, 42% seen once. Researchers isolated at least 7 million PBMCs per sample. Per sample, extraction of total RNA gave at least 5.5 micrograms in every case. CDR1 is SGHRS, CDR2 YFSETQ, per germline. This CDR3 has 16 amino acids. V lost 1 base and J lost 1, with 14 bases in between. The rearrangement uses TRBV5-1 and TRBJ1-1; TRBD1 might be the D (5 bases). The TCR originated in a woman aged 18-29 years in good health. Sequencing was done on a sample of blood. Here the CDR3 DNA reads TGCGCCAGCAGCTTGAGGGACCGGGCGGGGAACACTGAAGCTTTCTTT. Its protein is CASSLRDRAGNTEAFF.